This T cell receptor beta chain was sequenced during a study of CD8 T cells in Susac syndrome. General observations from the study: The CD4+ T cell repertoire of patients with Susac syndrome showed no detectable clonal expansion. The study recognized that the number of individuals in its TCR sequencing and HLA analysis was relatively small.

Sequencing of TCR beta was performed on blood CD8+ T cells and on blood CD4+ T cells. Purification of the CD8+ and CD4+ T cells relied on negative isolation, and TEMRA cells underwent FACS enrichment. A remark on this clonotype: As yet, its antigen is unknown.

With random hexamers, roughly 0.45 to 1 ug RNA was reverse transcribed. TCRdb recomputed calls from the immunoSEQ multiplex PCR reads with MiXCR, one row per CDR3 protein. The table shows some 150,000 distinct CDR3 sequences, with 85% to 95% occurring only once. V lost 6 bases to trimming and J lost 1 base; unmatched junction nucleotides: 8. Germline assignment: CDR1 SNHLY and CDR2 FYNNEI. The length of the CDR3 is 16 residues. The J gene is TRBJ1-5, the V gene TRBV2; 8 nucleotides line up with TRBD1. This TCR was recovered from a human donor with Susac syndrome. Sequenced: CD4+ T cells from PBMCs. The CDR3 is CASRDREGLSNQPQHF. The DNA of the CDR3 is TGTGCCAGCAGGGACAGGGAAGGGTTAAGCAATCAGCCCCAGCATTTT.